The rows below give T cell receptor beta chains drawn from one sample of a study of blood T cell repertoires in COVID-19. Here immunoSEQ multiplex PCR was the method, and the copy in TCRdb shows in-frame clones only, minus some. The top ten clones hold approximately 4% of a sample with about 330,000 clones, roughly 90% of them seen once. What was sequenced was peripheral blood. The source is a woman aged 45-59 years with active or convalescent COVID-19. Both conserved end residues are part of each CDR3. Fields, in order: clone size, D gene, V gene, J gene, CDR3 DNA, CDR3 protein. A D gene is named only where the DNA matches it firmly. Part of the rows lack a size; the others show once, few, many or a class for expanded clones.

-,TRBD1,TRBV6-1,TRBJ1-4,TGTGCCAGCAGTGAGGACAGGATAGGGGTCGAAAAACTGTTTTTT,CASSEDRIGVEKLFF
-,-,TRBV19,TRBJ1-2,TGTGCCAGTAGTATCCAGGGTTCGCCGTTCTATGGCTACACCTTC,CASSIQGSPFYGYTF
-,-,TRBV6-6,TRBJ2-5,TGTGCCAGCAGTTCCCTCGGGGTTAGGCGAGAGACCCAGTACTTC,CASSSLGVRRETQYF
-,-,TRBV5-1,TRBJ1-1,TGCGCCAGCAGCTTGGTTGCGGGGCGGAACACTGAAGCTTTCTTT,CASSLVAGRNTEAFF
once,-,TRBV7-9,TRBJ2-3,TGTGCCAGCAGTCTAACAGATACGCAGTATTTT,CASSLTDTQYF
-,TRBD1,TRBV24-1,TRBJ2-1,TGTGCCACCAGTGATTTTGGGACAGGGGGTTTTAATGAGCAGTTCTTC,CATSDFGTGGFNEQFF
-,-,TRBV2,TRBJ1-4,TGTGCCAGCAGGACAGGTTATAATGAAAAACTGTTTTTT,CASRTGYNEKLFF
-,TRBD1,TRBV9,TRBJ1-6,TGTGCCAGCAGCCAGGGACAGGGGGTGTCACCCCTCCACTTT,CASSQGQGVSPLHF
-,-,TRBV11-3,TRBJ2-1,TGTGCCAGCAGCTTGGAGGGTGCGGGTGAGCAGTTCTTC,CASSLEGAGEQFF
-,-,TRBV29-1,TRBJ1-1,TGCAGCGTTGAAGAGGGAGGGGCGCCGGGCACTGAAGCTTTCTTT,CSVEEGGAPGTEAFF
-,TRBD1,TRBV3-1/TRBV3-2,TRBJ2-1,TGTGCCAGCAGCCGGGACAGGGAGGCTGAGCAGTTCTTC,CASSRDREAEQFF
-,TRBD1,TRBV6-5,TRBJ2-7,TGTGCCAGCAGTCGACAGGGGGGGGAGCAGTACTTC,CASSRQGGEQYF
-,TRBD1,TRBV27,TRBJ1-4,TGTGCCAGCAGTTCTACAGGGGGCGCTTATGAAAAACTGTTTTTT,CASSSTGGAYEKLFF
-,TRBD1,TRBV6-5,TRBJ1-2,TGTGCCAGCAGTAGCGAGGCGACAGGGAACTATGGCTACACCTTC,CASSSEATGNYGYTF
-,TRBD1,TRBV27,TRBJ1-6,TGTGCCAGCAGTTCCGGACAGGGGCAGCGGCCCCTCCACTTT,CASSSGQGQRPLHF
-,TRBD1,TRBV19,TRBJ1-1,TGTGCCACTTTAGACAGGGGGTCGAACACTGAAGCTTTCTTT,CATLDRGSNTEAFF
-,-,TRBV7-9,TRBJ2-7,TGTGCCAGCAGCTTAGCACTGAATTACTTGAAGGGAGCCTACGAGCAGTACTTC,CASSLALNYLKGAYEQYF
-,-,TRBV6-5,TRBJ2-7,TGTGCCAGCAGTTACTCTCGGGACTACGAGCAGTACTTC,CASSYSRDYEQYF
-,TRBD1,TRBV18,TRBJ2-1,TGTGCCAGCTCATCGGACAGGGGGCGGAATGAGCAGTTCTTC,CASSSDRGRNEQFF